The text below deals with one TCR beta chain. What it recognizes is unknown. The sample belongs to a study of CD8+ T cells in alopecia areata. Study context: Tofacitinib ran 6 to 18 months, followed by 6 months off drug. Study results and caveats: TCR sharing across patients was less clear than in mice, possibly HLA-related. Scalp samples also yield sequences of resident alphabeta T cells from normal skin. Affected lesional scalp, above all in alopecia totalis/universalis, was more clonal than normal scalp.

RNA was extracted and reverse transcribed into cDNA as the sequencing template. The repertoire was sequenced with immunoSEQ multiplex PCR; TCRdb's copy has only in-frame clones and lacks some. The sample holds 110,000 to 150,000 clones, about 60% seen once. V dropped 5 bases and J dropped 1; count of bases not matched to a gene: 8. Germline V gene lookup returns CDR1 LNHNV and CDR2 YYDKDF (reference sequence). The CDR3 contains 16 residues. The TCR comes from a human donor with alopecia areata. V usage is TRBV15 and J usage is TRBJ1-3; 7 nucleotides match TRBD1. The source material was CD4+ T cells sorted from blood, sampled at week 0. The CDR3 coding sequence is TGTGCCACCAGCCCGAACAGGGGCATATCTGGAAACACCATATATTTT. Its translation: CATSPNRGISGNTIYF.